The source of this T cell receptor beta chain is a study of glioma-infiltrating T cells. At least ten counts were recorded for this clonotype. Germline V lookup: CDR1 MDHEN, CDR2 SYDVKM. Deletions cut 3 bases from V and 8 bases from J, with 11 bases between. This CDR3 region has 13 residues. TCR alpha and beta CDR3 regions were amplified from RNA using iRepertoire nested multiplex PCR. TCRdb independently ran MiXCR on the multiplex PCR reads; one entry per CDR3 protein. The sample records 150,000 to 200,000 distinct CDR3 sequences, roughly 45% being singletons. This rearrangement joins TRBV28 to TRBJ2-4; D is unresolved. This receptor was taken from a human donor with low-grade glioma or glioblastoma, undergoing nonglioma brain surgery, or in good health (not recorded which). Sequences were obtained from glioma tissue, nonneoplastic brain tissue, or PBMCs (not recorded which). Here the CDR3 reads CASSLSVSDIQYF. The CDR3 nucleotides are TGTGCCAGCAGTTTGTCTGTATCGGACATTCAGTACTTC.